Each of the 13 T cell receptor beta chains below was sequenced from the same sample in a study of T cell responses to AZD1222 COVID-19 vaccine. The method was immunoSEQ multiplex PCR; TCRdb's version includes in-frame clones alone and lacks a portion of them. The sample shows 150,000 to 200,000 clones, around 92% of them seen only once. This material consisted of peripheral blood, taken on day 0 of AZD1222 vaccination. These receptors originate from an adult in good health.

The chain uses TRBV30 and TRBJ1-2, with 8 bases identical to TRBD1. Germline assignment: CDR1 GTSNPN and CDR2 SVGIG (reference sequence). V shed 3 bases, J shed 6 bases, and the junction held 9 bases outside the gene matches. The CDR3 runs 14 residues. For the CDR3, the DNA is TGTGCCTGGAGGTTACCGGGACAGGCCCATGGCTACACCTTC. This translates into CAWRLPGQAHGYTF. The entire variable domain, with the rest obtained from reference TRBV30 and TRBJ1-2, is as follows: SQTIHQWPATLVQPVGSPLSLECTVEGTSNPNLYWYRQAAGRGLQLLFYSVGIGQISSEVPQNLSASRPQDRQFILSSKKLLLSDSGFYLCAWRLPGQAHGYTFGSGTRLTVV.

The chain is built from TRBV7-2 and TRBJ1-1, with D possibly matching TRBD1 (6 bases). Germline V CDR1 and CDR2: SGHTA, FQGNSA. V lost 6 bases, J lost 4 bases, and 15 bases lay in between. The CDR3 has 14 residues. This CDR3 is CASSPNRVATEAFF. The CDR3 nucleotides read TGTGCCAGCAGTCCAAACAGGGTGGCCACTGAAGCTTTCTTT. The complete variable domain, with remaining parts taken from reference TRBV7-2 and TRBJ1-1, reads GAGVSQSPSNKVTEKGKDVELRCDPISGHTALYWYRQSLGQGLEFLIYFQGNSAPDKSGLPSDRFSAERTGGSVSTLTIQRTQQEDSAVYLCASSPNRVATEAFFGQGTRLTVV.

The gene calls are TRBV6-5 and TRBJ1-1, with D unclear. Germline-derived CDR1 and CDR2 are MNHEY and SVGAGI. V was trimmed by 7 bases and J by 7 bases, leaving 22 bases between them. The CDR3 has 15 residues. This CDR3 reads CASTYGENAWDEAFF. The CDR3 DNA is TGTGCCAGCACCTACGGGGAGAATGCGTGGGATGAAGCTTTCTTT.

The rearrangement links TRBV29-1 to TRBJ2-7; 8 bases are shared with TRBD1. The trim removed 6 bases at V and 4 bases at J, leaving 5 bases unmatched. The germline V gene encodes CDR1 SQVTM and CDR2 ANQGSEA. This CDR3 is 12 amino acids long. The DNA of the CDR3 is TGCAGCGTAGGCGACAGGGGTTACGAGCAGTACTTC. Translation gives CSVGDRGYEQYF.

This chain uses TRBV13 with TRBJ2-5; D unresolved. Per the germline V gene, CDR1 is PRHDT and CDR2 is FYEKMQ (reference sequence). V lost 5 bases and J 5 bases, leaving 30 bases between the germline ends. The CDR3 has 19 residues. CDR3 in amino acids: CASSLSRNLWARRSETQYF. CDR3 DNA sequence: TGTGCCAGCAGCCTTTCCCGAAACCTTTGGGCCCGCCGTAGCGAGACCCAGTACTTC.

CDR3 sequence reads: CASSLAGTRGTTNYGYTF. The CDR3 DNA follows: TGCGCCAGCAGCTTGGCCGGGACAAGGGGGACGACTAACTATGGCTACACCTTC. The chain recombines TRBV5-1 with TRBJ1-2, with D maybe TRBD1 (6 bases). The CDR3 has 18 residues. Between the trimmed V and J ends, which lost 0 bases and 0 bases, there was a span of 18 bases. Per germline, CDR1 SGHRS and CDR2 YFSETQ.

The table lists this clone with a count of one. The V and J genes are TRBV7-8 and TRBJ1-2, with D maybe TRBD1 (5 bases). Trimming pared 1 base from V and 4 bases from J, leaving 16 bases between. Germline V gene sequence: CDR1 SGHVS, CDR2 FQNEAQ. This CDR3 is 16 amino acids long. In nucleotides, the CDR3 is TGTGCCAGCAGCTTAGGAGACAGCTGGTTGTCCTATGGCTACACCTTC. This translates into CASSLGDSWLSYGYTF. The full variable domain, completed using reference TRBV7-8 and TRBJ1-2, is GAGVSQSPRYKVAKRGQDVALRCDPISGHVSLFWYQQALGQGPEFLTYFQNEAQLDKSGLPSDRFFAERPEGSVSTLKIQRTQQEDSAVYLCASSLGDSWLSYGYTFGSGTRLTVV.

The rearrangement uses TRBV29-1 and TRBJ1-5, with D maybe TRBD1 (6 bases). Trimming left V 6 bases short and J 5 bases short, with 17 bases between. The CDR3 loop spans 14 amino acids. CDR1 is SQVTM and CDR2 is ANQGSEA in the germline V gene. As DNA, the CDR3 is TGCAGCGTCTCACAGGGTTATACGGATCAGCCCCAGCATTTT. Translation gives CSVSQGYTDQPQHF.

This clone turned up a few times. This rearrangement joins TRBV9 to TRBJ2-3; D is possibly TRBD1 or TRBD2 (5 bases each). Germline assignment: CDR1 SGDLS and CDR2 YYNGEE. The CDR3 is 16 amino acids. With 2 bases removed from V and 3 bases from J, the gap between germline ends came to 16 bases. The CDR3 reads CASSVRGSAPTDTQYF. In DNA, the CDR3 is TGTGCCAGCAGCGTTCGGGGCTCAGCACCTACAGATACGCAGTATTTT.

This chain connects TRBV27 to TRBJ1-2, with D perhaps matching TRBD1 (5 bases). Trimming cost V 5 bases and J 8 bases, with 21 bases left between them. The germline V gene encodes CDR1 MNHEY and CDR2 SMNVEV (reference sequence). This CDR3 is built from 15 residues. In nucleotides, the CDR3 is TGTGCCAGCAGTCCTCGCGTGGGACCCGCCGGGGGCTACACCTTC. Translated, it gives CASSPRVGPAGGYTF.

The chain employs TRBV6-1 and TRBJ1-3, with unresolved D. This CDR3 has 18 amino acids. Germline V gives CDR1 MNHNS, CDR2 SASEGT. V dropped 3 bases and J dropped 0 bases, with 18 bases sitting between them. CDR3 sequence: CASSDSSGTYGSGNTIYF. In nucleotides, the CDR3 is TGTGCCAGCAGTGATTCTTCCGGAACATATGGCTCTGGAAACACCATATATTTT.

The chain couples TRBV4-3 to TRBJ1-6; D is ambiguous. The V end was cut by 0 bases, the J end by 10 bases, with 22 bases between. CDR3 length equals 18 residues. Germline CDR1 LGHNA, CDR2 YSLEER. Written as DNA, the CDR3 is TGCGCCAGCAGCCAAGATAGTTCAGGTCTCACCGGAGGGTCACCCCTCCACTTT. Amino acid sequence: CASSQDSSGLTGGSPLHF.

The chain's CDR3 is CASSSSPNEETQYF. The CDR3 nucleotides are TGTGCCAGCAGTTCAAGTCCTAATGAAGAGACCCAGTACTTC. V gene TRBV28 combines with J gene TRBJ2-5; D unresolved. With 4 bases removed from V and 3 bases from J, the gap between germline ends came to 12 bases. The CDR3 spans 14 residues. Germline CDR1 and CDR2: MDHEN and SYDVKM.